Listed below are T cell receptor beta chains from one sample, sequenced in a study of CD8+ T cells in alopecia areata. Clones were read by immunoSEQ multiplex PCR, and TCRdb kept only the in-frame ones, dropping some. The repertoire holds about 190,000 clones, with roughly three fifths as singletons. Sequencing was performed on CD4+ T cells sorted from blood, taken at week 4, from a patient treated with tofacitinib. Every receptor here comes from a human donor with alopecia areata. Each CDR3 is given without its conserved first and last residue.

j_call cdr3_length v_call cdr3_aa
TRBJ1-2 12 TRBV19 ASSTGSRGYGYT
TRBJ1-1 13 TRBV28 ASSPWTGSKTEAF
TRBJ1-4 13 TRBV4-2 ASSQGTRNNEKLF
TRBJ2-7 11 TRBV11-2 ASSSTDRSAGY
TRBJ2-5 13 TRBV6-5 ASSYELAGVETQY
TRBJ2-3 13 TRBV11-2 ASSLISGPARAQY
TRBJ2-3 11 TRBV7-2 ASSPDFTDTQY
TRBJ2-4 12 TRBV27 ASSPRLGGVIQY
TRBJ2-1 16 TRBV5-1 ASSGVVYFTSSYNEQF
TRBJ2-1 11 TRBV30 AFLAGERNEQF
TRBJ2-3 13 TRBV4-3 ASSHGLFREDTQY
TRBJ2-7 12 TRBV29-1 SVVPGQGGSEQY
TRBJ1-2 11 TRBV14 ASSQGQNYGYT
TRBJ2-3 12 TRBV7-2 ASTSGLAGDTQY
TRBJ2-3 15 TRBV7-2 ASSLGVGGTRLDTQY
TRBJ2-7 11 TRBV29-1 SGGLAGNYEQY
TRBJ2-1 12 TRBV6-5 ASSQTGGGNEQF
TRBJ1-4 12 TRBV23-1 ASSNRTGREKLF
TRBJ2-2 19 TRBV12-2 ASRFGLQREGLTDNLGELF
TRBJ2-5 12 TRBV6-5 ASSGNSGMVTQY
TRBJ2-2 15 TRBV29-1 SVLLGAAGGNTGELF
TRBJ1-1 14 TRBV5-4 ASSAQRGQANTEAF
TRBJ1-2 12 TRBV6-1 ASRRTGVENGYT
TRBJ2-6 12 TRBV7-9 ASRETSGANVLT
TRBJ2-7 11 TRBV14 TSSQDSGYEQY
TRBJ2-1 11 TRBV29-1 SVEGWARGEQF
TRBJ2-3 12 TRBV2 ASSSQGYTDTQY
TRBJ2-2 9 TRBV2 AVAATGELF
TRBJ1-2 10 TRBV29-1 SVGGQGGGYT
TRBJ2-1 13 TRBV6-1 ASSDTSGSRDEQF
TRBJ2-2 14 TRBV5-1 ASSGGSSGITGELF
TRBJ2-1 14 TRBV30 AWSAPSAGAYNEQF
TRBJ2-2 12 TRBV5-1 ASTRDRVIEELF
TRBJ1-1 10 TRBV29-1 SVERTGAEAF
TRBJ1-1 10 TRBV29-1 SVTRRGTEAF
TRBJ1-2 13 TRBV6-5 ASGRGQLSNYGYT
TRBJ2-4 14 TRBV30 AWSSIKLAGTNIQY
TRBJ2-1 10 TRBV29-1 SAQSSYNEQF
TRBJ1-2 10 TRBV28 ASTVTGYGYT
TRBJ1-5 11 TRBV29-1 SVLTGPNQPQH